The present T cell receptor (beta chain) was sequenced within a study of radiotherapy plus CTLA-4 blockade in lung cancer listed by TCRdb under 2018. About the full investigation: Among enrolled patients, approximately 18% had an objective response and 30% to 35% reached disease control. Overall study outcomes, separate from this receptor: After treatment with radiotherapy and ipilimumab, TCR clones that originated in tumors expanded in peripheral blood. The strongest predictors of response were reported to be early dynamic shifts in blood T cell clones along with a rise in serum interferon-beta following radiation.

Receptors were amplified or captured by the immunoSEQ multiplex PCR assay. Held by TCRdb, this immuneACCESS table contains in-frame sequences only and omits some clones. Under half of the omission traces to an unresolved V gene where checked; the cause of the rest is unknown. Recorded for this sample are roughly 90,000 clones; around 78% of them occurred a single time. The ten biggest clones cover 3.5% to 4.5% of the sample. Relative to germline, V is missing 2 bases and J is missing 4 bases, with 3 bases of the junction outside any gene match. Looking up the germline V gene yields CDR1 SGDLS and CDR2 YYNGEE. From the cysteine through the phenylalanine, the CDR3 covers 16 amino acids. Only CDR3 DNA remains: 48 bases, in frame from the first base. About this clone: Its binding antigen is unknown. Per-base quality was not reported, and no clone a single base away is much larger than it.

The study evaluated CTLA-4 blockade (ipilimumab) given together with focal radiation therapy in patients who had chemo-refractory metastatic non-small-cell lung cancer. The origin of this receptor is a human donor with non-small cell lung cancer who had a partial response to radiotherapy plus ipilimumab. Some clones in this sample may be carry-over from other donors' samples. The input for sequencing was peripheral blood, taken from a patient treated with radiotherapy plus ipilimumab. Recombination connected TRBV9 to TRBJ2-3, and TRBD2 aligns with 14 junction nucleotides. The CDR3 region: CASSVTSGGAADTQYF. Here is the DNA: TGTGCCAGCAGCGTGACTAGCGGGGGGGCAGCAGATACGCAGTATTTT. Supplemented by the reference TRBV9 and TRBJ2-3 proteins around the CDR3, the complete variable domain is DSGVTQTPKHLITATGQRVTLRCSPRSGDLSVYWYQQSLDQGLQFLIQYYNGEERAKGNILERFSAQQFPDLHSELNLSSLELGDSALYFCASSVTSGGAADTQYFGPGTRLTVL.